The 3 T cell receptor beta chains given below trace back to one sample, sequenced in a study of T-cell memory formation after mild COVID-19. Each CDR3 protein is one row after TCRdb ran MiXCR on the 5' RACE reads. The profile covers around 250,000 distinct CDR3 sequences, with around 15% appearing a single time and roughly 22% taken by the ten largest. Material: PBMCs or a T cell subset sorted from them (not recorded which). The receptor set was obtained from a man aged 18 to 30 who had mild COVID-19 (a few samples of this study predate the infection). Cell type and time point are not known.

There are a few counts of this clonotype. The rearrangement uses TRBV4-3 and TRBJ2-1; D may be TRBD1 (6 bases). Germline V lookup: CDR1 LGHNA, CDR2 YSLEER. V was shortened by 1 base and J by 4 bases, with 11 bases between the two germline ends. This CDR3 has 15 residues. CDR3 DNA sequence: TGCGCCAGCAGCCAAGGGGGGCAGGAGTACAATGAGCAGTTCTTC. This codes for CASSQGGQEYNEQFF.

This clonotype was seen only a few times. The chain employs TRBV20-1 and TRBJ1-4; 7 bases fit TRBD1. Germline trimming cut 7 bases from V and 4 bases from J; bases unmatched to any gene: 6. The CDR3 length is 13 residues. Germline V CDR1 and CDR2: DFQATT, SNEGSKA (reference sequence). The CDR3 region is CSVPGQINEKLFF. In DNA, the CDR3 is TGCAGTGTGCCGGGACAGATTAATGAAAAACTGTTTTTT.

This clonotype has only a few counts. This rearrangement joins TRBV2 to TRBJ2-4; maybe TRBD1 (6 bases). The V gene's germline CDR1 is SNHLY and CDR2 FYNNEI. The V end lost 7 bases, the J end lost 9 bases, and 19 bases lay between the germline ends. The CDR3 runs 14 residues. The CDR3 sequence: CASTPAGGAGIQYF. In nucleotides, the CDR3 is TGTGCCAGCACCCCTGCTGGGGGCGCGGGCATTCAGTACTTC.